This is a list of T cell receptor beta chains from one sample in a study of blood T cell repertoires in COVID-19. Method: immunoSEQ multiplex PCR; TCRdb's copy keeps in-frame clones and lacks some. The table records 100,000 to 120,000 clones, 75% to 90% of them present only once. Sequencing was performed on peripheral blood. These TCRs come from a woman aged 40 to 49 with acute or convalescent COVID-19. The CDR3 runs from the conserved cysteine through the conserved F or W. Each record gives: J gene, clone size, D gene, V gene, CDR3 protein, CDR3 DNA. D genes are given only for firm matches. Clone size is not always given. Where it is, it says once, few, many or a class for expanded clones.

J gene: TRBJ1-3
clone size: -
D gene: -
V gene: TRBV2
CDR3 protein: CASRFSSGNTIYF
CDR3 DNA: TGTGCCAGCAGGTTCAGCTCTGGAAACACCATATATTTT

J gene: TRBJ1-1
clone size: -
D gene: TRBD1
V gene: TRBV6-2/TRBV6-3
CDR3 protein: CASSYPFGQGYLNTEAFF
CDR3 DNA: TGTGCCAGCAGTTACCCATTTGGACAGGGCTACTTGAACACTGAAGCTTTCTTT

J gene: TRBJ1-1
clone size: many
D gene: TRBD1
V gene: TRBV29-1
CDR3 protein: CSGSRQGITEAFF
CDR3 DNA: TGCAGCGGCTCCCGACAGGGGATCACTGAAGCTTTCTTT

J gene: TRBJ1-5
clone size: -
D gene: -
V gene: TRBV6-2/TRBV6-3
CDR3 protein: CASSYGVRGSGSGNQPQHF
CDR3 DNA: TGTGCCAGCAGTTATGGAGTCAGGGGATCGGGGTCTGGCAATCAGCCCCAGCATTTT

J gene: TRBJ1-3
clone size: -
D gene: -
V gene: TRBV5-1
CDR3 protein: CASSLAARASSGNTIYF
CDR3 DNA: TGCGCCAGCAGCTTGGCGGCCAGGGCGAGCTCTGGAAACACCATATATTTT

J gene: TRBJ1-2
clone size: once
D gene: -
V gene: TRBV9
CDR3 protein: CASSLQQDFYGYTF
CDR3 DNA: TGTGCCAGCAGCCTCCAACAGGATTTCTATGGCTACACCTTC

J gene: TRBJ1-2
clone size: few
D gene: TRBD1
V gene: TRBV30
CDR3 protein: CAWRGDPTGNYGYTF
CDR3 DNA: TGTGCCTGGAGGGGGGACCCGACAGGGAACTATGGCTACACCTTC

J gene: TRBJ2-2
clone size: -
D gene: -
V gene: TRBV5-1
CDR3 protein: CASSLGRSISIAGELFF
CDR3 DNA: TGCGCCAGCAGCTTGGGGCGGTCGATTAGCATCGCCGGGGAGCTGTTTTTT

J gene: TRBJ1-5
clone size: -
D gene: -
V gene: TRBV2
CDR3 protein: CASRGEGNQPQHF
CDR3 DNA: TGTGCCAGCCGGGGGGAGGGTAATCAGCCCCAGCATTTT

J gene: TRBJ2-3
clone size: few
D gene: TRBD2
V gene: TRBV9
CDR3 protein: CASSLPAESGGPITSTDTQYF
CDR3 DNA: TGTGCCAGCAGCCTTCCCGCGGAGAGCGGGGGGCCGATAACTAGCACAGATACGCAGTATTTT

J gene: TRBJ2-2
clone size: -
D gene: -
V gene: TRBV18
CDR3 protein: CASSPPLRDTGELFF
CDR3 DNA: TGTGCCAGCTCACCACCTTTGAGAGACACCGGGGAGCTGTTTTTT

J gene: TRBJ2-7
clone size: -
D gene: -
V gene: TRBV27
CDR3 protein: CASRNPGTTYEQYF
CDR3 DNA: TGTGCCAGCAGGAACCCCGGGACAACCTACGAGCAGTACTTC

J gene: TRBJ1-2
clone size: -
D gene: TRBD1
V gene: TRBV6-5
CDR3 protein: CASSYYSGTGGYGYTF
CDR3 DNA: TGTGCCAGCAGTTACTATTCCGGGACAGGGGGCTATGGCTACACCTTC

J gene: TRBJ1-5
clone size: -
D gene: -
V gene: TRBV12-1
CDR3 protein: CASSPGQGPYSNQPQHF
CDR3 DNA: TGTGCCAGCAGCCCGGGACAGGGGCCGTATAGCAATCAGCCCCAGCATTTT

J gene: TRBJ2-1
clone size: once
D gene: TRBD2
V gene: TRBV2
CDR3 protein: CASSKLSGGISYNEQFF
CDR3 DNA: TGTGCCAGCAGTAAGCTGAGCGGGGGAATCTCCTACAATGAGCAGTTCTTC

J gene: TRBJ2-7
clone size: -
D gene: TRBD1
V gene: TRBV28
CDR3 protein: CASSIGQGAYEQYF
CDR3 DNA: TGTGCCAGCAGTATCGGACAGGGGGCCTACGAGCAGTACTTC

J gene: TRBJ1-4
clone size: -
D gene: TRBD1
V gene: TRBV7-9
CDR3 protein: CASSSELDRGREKLFF
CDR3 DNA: TGTGCCAGCAGCTCGGAATTAGACAGGGGACGTGAAAAACTGTTTTTT

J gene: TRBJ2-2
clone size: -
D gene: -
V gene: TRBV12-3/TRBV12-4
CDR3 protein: CASSQGSGELFF
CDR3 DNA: TGTGCCAGCAGCCAGGGTTCCGGGGAGCTGTTTTTT

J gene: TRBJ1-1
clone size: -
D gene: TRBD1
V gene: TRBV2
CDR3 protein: CASAGTGGKNTEAFF
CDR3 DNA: TGTGCCAGTGCCGGGACAGGGGGCAAAAACACTGAAGCTTTCTTT

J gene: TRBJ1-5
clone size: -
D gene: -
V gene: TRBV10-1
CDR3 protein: CASSESEGNQPQHF
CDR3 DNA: TGCGCCAGCAGTGAGTCTGAGGGCAATCAGCCCCAGCATTTT